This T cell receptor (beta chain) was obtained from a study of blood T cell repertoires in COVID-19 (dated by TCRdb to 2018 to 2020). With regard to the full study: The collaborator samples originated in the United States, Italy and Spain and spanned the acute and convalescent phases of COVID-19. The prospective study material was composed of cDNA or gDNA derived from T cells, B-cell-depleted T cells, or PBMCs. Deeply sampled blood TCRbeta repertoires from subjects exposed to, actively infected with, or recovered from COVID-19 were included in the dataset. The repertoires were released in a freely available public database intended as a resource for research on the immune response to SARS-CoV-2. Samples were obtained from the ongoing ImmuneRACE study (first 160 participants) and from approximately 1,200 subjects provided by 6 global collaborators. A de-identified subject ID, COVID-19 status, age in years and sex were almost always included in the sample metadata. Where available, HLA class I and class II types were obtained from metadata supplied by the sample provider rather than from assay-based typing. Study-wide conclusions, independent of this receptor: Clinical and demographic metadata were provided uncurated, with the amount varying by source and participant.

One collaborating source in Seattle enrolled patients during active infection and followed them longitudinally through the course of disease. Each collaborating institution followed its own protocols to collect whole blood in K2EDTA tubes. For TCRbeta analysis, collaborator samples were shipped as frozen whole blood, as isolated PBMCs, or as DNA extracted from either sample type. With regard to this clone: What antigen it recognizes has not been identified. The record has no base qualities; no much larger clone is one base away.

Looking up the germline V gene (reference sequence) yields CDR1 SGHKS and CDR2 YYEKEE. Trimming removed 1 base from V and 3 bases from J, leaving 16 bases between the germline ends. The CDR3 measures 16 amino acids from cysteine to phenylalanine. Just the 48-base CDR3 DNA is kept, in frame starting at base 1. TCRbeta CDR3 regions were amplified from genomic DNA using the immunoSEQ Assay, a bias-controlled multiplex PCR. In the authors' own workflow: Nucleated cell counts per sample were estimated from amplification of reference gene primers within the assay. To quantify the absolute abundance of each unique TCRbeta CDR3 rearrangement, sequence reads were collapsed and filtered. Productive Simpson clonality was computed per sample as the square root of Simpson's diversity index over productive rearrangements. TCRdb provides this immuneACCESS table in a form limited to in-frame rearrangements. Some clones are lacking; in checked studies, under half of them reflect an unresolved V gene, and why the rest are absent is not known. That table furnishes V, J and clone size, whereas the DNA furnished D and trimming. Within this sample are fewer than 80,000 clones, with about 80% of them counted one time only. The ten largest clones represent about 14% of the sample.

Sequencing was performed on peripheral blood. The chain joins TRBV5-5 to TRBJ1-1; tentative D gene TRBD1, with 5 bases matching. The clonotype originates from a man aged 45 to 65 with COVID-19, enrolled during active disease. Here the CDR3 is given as CASSLTPDILDTEAFF. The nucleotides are TGTGCCAGCAGCTTGACCCCGGACATACTGGACACTGAAGCTTTCTTT.